This passage covers 26 T cell receptor beta chains from one sample sequenced in a study of blood T cell repertoires in COVID-19. Data came from immunoSEQ multiplex PCR; TCRdb stores just in-frame clones and leaves some out. This sample has a few hundred thousand clones, with 84% found just once. Sequencing was performed on peripheral blood. Receptor source: a human donor in a cohort sampled during active COVID-19.

The chain couples TRBV19 to TRBJ2-5, with D possibly matching TRBD1 (5 bases). The CDR3 has 15 amino acids. V was pared by 3 bases and J by 2 bases, with 13 bases between. Looked up from germline, CDR1 is LNHDA and CDR2 is SQIVND (reference sequence). For the CDR3, the DNA is TGTGCCAGTAGTATTGGAATAACAGGACAAGAGACCCAGTACTTC. Protein: CASSIGITGQETQYF.

The CDR3 DNA reads TGTGCCATCAGTGATAGTCAGGGATTGGGAGAGACCCAGTACTTC. This translates into CAISDSQGLGETQYF. This sequence joins TRBV10-3 and TRBJ2-5; possibly TRBD1 for D (5 bases). Per germline, CDR1 ENHRY and CDR2 SYGVKD. Between the trimmed V and J ends, which lost 3 bases and 4 bases, there was a span of 15 bases. The CDR3 sequence is 15 residues long.

This rearrangement joins TRBV24-1 to TRBJ1-2; the D gene is possibly TRBD1 (6 bases). Per germline, CDR1 KGHDR and CDR2 SFDVKD. Trimming removed 3 bases from V and 0 bases from J, with 16 bases in between. The CDR3 consists of 17 residues. This chain's CDR3 is CATSDGSRGYSNYGYTF. In nucleotides, the CDR3 is TGTGCCACCAGTGATGGGTCTAGGGGGTATTCTAACTATGGCTACACCTTC.

The CDR3 coding sequence is TGTGCCAGCAGCCAAGACAGGGGCCCAGATACGCAGTATTTT. The encoded protein is CASSQDRGPDTQYF. The V and J genes are TRBV27 and TRBJ2-3; 8 bases are shared with TRBD1. Germline V gene sequence: CDR1 MNHEY, CDR2 SMNVEV (reference sequence). The trim removed 6 bases at V and 4 bases at J, leaving 6 bases unmatched. The CDR3 spans 14 residues.

The chain joins TRBV9 to TRBJ2-5; 7 nucleotides align to TRBD2. Germline CDR1 SGDLS, CDR2 YYNGEE. V lost 3 bases to trimming and J lost 5 bases; unmatched junction nucleotides: 7. The CDR3 sequence is 14 residues long. CDR3 sequence: CASSAPAGMETQYF. As DNA, the CDR3 is TGTGCCAGCAGCGCTCCAGCGGGAATGGAGACCCAGTACTTC. The full variable domain, with the rest looked up from reference TRBV9 and TRBJ2-5, is DSGVTQTPKHLITATGQRVTLRCSPRSGDLSVYWYQQSLDQGLQFLIQYYNGEERAKGNILERFSAQQFPDLHSELNLSSLELGDSALYFCASSAPAGMETQYFGPGTRLLVL.

V gene TRBV5-1 combines with J gene TRBJ2-7; D is unresolved. The germline V gene has CDR1 SGHRS and CDR2 YFSETQ. This CDR3 region has 14 residues. Trimming took 4 bases from V and 2 from J, leaving 13 bases between them. The CDR3 region is CASSPDSLAYEQYF. The CDR3 DNA sequence: TGCGCCAGCAGCCCTGACTCCTTAGCCTACGAGCAGTACTTC.

The V gene is TRBV2, the J gene TRBJ2-1, with 7 bases aligning to TRBD1. Losses at the gene ends were 5 bases for V and 8 bases for J; bases not matched to a gene: 24. The germline gives CDR1 SNHLY, CDR2 FYNNEI. This CDR3 contains 19 residues. The CDR3: CASSISVPSTGQVVDEQFF. DNA of the CDR3: TGTGCCAGCAGTATCAGTGTTCCCTCGACCGGACAGGTAGTCGATGAGCAGTTCTTC.

The rearrangement links TRBV7-9 to TRBJ1-2, with 7 positions matching TRBD1. CDR1 is SEHNR and CDR2 is FQNEAQ in the germline V gene (reference sequence). J was trimmed by 2 bases and V by 0 bases; bases with no gene match: 3. The CDR3 contains 15 residues. The CDR3 nucleotides read TGTGCCAGCAGCTTAGCTGCGGACAGGAACTATGGCTACACCTTC. Protein sequence: CASSLAADRNYGYTF.

The chain carries TRBV6-5 and TRBJ2-1; D ambiguous. V lost 5 bases to trimming and J lost 4 bases, with 15 bases between them. CDR1 is MNHEY and CDR2 is SVGAGI in the germline V gene. CDR3 size: 15 residues. This chain's CDR3 is CASSRDSPQYNEQFF. The CDR3 DNA is TGTGCCAGCAGTCGTGACTCTCCCCAATACAATGAGCAGTTCTTC.

The chain couples TRBV5-6 to TRBJ2-1, with 7 bases fitting TRBD1. This CDR3 has 16 residues. From germline, CDR1 is SGHDT and CDR2 YYEEEE. V dropped 4 bases and J dropped 5; count of bases not matched to a gene: 12. In DNA form, the CDR3 reads TGTGCCAGCAGCGTTGTAATCGGGACAGATCACAATGAGCAGTTCTTC. The encoded protein is CASSVVIGTDHNEQFF.

This clone was recorded a few times. The chain recombines TRBV21-1 with TRBJ2-3; no check of the table's D call, TRBD2, against the DNA was made. TRBV21-1 is listed as a pseudogene. The CDR3 runs 9 residues. In nucleotides, the CDR3 is TGTGCCAGAAGACTAACGCAGTATTTT. As protein: CARRLTQYF.

In this sample, this clone turned up a few times. V usage is TRBV6-6 and J usage is TRBJ1-5, with a weak D call TRBD1 (6 bases). V lost 5 bases and J lost 3, with 17 bases in between. Germline V CDR1 and CDR2: MNHNY, SVGAGI (reference sequence). This CDR3 region has 16 residues. The CDR3 here is CASSGIPGQPNQPQHF. The CDR3, as DNA: TGTGCCAGCAGTGGAATTCCGGGACAACCCAATCAGCCCCAGCATTTT.

CDR3 in amino acids: CASSPGLALTDTQYF. For the CDR3, the DNA is TGCGCCAGCAGCCCGGGCTTAGCGCTCACAGATACGCAGTATTTT. The chain joins TRBV5-1 to TRBJ2-3; maybe TRBD2 (5 bases). V lost 4 bases and J lost 2, with 14 bases in between. The germline gives CDR1 SGHRS, CDR2 YFSETQ. This CDR3 is 15 amino acids long.

The V gene is TRBV9, the J gene TRBJ2-7; a weak D match, TRBD2 (6 bases). Germline CDR1 and CDR2: SGDLS and YYNGEE. The CDR3 spans 15 residues. Trimming left V 0 bases short and J 3 bases short, with 13 bases between. The CDR3, as DNA: TGTGCCAGCAGCGTAGGGGCCGGGAGCAACTACGAGCAGTACTTC. This gives the protein CASSVGAGSNYEQYF.

This chain links TRBV7-2 with TRBJ2-3; TRBD1 matches 8 bases. Germline CDR1 is SGHTA and CDR2 is FQGNSA. CDR3 length equals 14 residues. V shed 5 bases and J 5 bases; nucleotides not matched to a gene: 6. The CDR3 loop reads CASSPGQGGDTQYF. The CDR3 region has the DNA TGTGCCAGCAGCCCAGGACAGGGTGGAGATACGCAGTATTTT.

The chain couples TRBV6-2 or TRBV6-3 to TRBJ2-2; D might be TRBD2 (5 bases). The V end was cut by 6 bases, the J end by 7 bases, with 12 bases between. The V gene's germline CDR1 is MNHEY and CDR2 SVGEGT. This CDR3 spans 13 amino acids. Here the CDR3 reads CASSQGGLGELFF. CDR3 DNA sequence: TGTGCCAGCAGCCAAGGAGGACTCGGGGAGCTGTTTTTT.

The chain links TRBV4-2 to TRBJ2-1; D possibly corresponds to TRBD2 (5 bases). Trimming removed 0 bases from V and 3 bases from J, with 12 bases in between. The germline V gene encodes CDR1 LGHNA and CDR2 YNFKEQ. The CDR3 covers 16 residues. The chain's CDR3 is CASSQDSGDYYNEQFF. The CDR3 bases are TGTGCCAGCAGCCAAGACTCGGGTGACTACTACAATGAGCAGTTCTTC.

This chain connects TRBV2 to TRBJ2-6; 7 bases line up with TRBD1. Per the germline V gene, CDR1 is SNHLY and CDR2 is FYNNEI. V dropped 7 bases and J dropped 4; count of bases not matched to a gene: 7. This CDR3 contains 15 residues. The DNA for the CDR3 is TGTGCCAGCACGGGACAGTTTTCCGGGGCCAACGTCCTGACTTTC. Its translation: CASTGQFSGANVLTF.

J is TRBJ1-3 and V is TRBV28; TRBD1 agrees at 7 bases. This CDR3 is built from 16 residues. The germline V gene encodes CDR1 MDHEN and CDR2 SYDVKM. V trimming: 6 bases; J trimming: 2 bases; junction bases outside the gene matches: 10. The CDR3 nucleotides read TGTGCCAGCAGCGCCCTCATCGGGACAGCTGGAAACACCATATATTTT. Protein: CASSALIGTAGNTIYF.

The chain links TRBV5-1 to TRBJ1-2; D is perhaps TRBD1 (6 bases). Germline assignment: CDR1 SGHRS and CDR2 YFSETQ. The CDR3 has 17 residues. V was cut by 4 bases and J by 4 bases, with 23 bases left in between. The CDR3 is CASSLAPGDRLIYGYTF. Written as DNA, the CDR3 is TGCGCCAGCAGCCTGGCCCCAGGTGACAGGCTTATCTATGGCTACACCTTC.

The chain recombines TRBV2 with TRBJ1-2; D perhaps matches TRBD1 (6 bases). There are 17 residues in the CDR3. Germline values: CDR1 SNHLY, CDR2 FYNNEI. Trimming left V 4 bases short and J 2 bases short, with 20 bases between. Written as DNA, the CDR3 is TGTGCCAGCAGTGGTGACACTGACAGGCCCCAAAACTATGGCTACACCTTC. It yields the protein CASSGDTDRPQNYGYTF.

This chain uses TRBV6-1 with TRBJ1-2; the match to TRBD1 covers 11 bases. The J segment lost 5 bases and the V segment lost 4 bases, leaving 9 bases of the junction unmatched. Germline values: CDR1 MNHNS, CDR2 SASEGT. The CDR3 has 16 amino acids. Here the CDR3 reads CASSGVPGTGGYGYTF. In nucleotides, the CDR3 is TGTGCCAGCAGTGGGGTCCCCGGGACAGGGGGATATGGCTACACCTTC.

This clone was recorded a few times. V usage is TRBV27 and J usage is TRBJ2-7; D gene unclear. The CDR3 spans 14 residues. Germline V gives CDR1 MNHEY, CDR2 SMNVEV (reference sequence). V was clipped by 0 bases and J by 5 bases, with 11 bases between them. The CDR3 spells CASSLSPGSHEQYF. CDR3 DNA sequence: TGTGCCAGCAGTTTATCTCCAGGATCCCACGAGCAGTACTTC.

This clone was picked up one time. The V gene is TRBV18, the J gene TRBJ2-1, with 15 bases that match TRBD2. The trim removed 3 bases at V and 8 bases at J, leaving 5 bases unmatched. This CDR3 is built from 16 residues. The germline CDR1 and CDR2 sequences are KGHSH and LQKENI. CDR3 nucleotide sequence: TGTGCCAGCTCACCGGCGGGACTAGCGGGGGGTGATGAGCAGTTCTTC. This codes for CASSPAGLAGGDEQFF. The full variable domain, its missing parts supplied by reference TRBV18 and TRBJ2-1, is NAGVMQNPRHLVRRRGQEARLRCSPMKGHSHVYWYRQLPEEGLKFMVYLQKENIIDESGMPKERFSAEFPKEGPSILRIQQVVRGDSAAYFCASSPAGLAGGDEQFFGPGTRLTVL.

V usage is TRBV6-5 and J usage is TRBJ2-7, with 7 bases fitting TRBD1. Germline lookup yields CDR1 MNHEY and CDR2 SVGAGI. The CDR3 is made up of 14 amino acids. Germline trimming cut 4 bases from V and 6 bases from J; bases unmatched to any gene: 9. The chain's CDR3 is CASSLGQRVGEQYF. The CDR3 nucleotides are TGTGCCAGCAGTTTGGGACAGAGGGTCGGCGAGCAGTACTTC.

This chain uses TRBV29-1 with TRBJ1-2; a weak D match, TRBD1 (5 bases). CDR3 size: 12 residues. Per the germline V gene, CDR1 is SQVTM and CDR2 is ANQGSEA. V was shortened by 4 bases and J by 4 bases, with 10 bases between the two germline ends. The CDR3 DNA is TGCAGCGTTGGGACAACTGGCTATGGCTACACCTTC. Protein sequence: CSVGTTGYGYTF.